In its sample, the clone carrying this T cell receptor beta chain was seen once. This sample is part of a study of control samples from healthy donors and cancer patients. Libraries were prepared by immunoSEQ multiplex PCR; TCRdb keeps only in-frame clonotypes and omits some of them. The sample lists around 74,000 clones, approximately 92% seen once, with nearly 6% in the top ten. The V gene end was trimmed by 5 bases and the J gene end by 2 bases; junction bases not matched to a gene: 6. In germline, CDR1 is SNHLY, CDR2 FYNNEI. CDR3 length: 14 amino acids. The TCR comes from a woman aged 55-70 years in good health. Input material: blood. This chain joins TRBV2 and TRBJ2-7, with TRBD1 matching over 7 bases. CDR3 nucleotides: TGTGCCAGCAGTACCCAGGGACAGCCCTACGAGCAGTACTTC. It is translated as CASSTQGQPYEQYF.